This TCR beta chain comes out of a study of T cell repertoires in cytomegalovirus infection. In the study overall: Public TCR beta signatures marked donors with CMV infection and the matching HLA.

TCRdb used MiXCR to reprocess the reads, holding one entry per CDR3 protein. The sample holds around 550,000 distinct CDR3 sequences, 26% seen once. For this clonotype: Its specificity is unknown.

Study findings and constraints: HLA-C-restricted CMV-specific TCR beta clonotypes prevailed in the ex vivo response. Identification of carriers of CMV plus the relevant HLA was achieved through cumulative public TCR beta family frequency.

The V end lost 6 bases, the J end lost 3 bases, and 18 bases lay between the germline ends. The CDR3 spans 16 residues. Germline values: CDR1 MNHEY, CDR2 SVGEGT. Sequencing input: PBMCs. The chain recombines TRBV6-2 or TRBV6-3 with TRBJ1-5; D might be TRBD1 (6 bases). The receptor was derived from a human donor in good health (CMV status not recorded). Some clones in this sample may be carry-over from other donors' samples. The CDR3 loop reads CASSGQSPTYNQPQHF. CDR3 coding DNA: TGTGCCAGCAGCGGACAGTCTCCGACGTACAATCAGCCCCAGCATTTT.